The entry below describes one T cell receptor (beta chain). Its antigen is not known. The V end was cut by 2 bases, the J end by 4 bases, with 10 bases between. This CDR3 comprises 14 residues. Germline V gene sequence: CDR1 MNHEY, CDR2 SVGAGI. It was with 60 Vbeta and 13 Jbeta primers that the PCR ran. This table comes from immunoSEQ multiplex PCR, and its TCRdb copy is limited to in-frame clones, with some not included. This table holds about 160,000 clones, about four fifths found once. This sample is drawn from a study of cytomegalovirus exposure and HLA in healthy donors. Study observations and caveats: It emerged from a later analysis that several of the most significant clusters appeared to be linked to common viral pathogens. Later analysis placed DRB1 highest and HLA-C lowest in TCR association rates, which differed by HLA locus.

The sequencing sample was made of PBMCs. The chain employs TRBV6-5 and TRBJ2-3; a weak D match, TRBD2 (5 bases). This receptor was obtained from a male donor in good health and CMV-seropositive. CDR3 in DNA: TGTGCCAGCAGTTACCAGCTAGCCCCAGATACGCAGTATTTT. Its protein product is CASSYQLAPDTQYF.